The 30 T cell receptor beta chains below were found in one sample sequenced in a study of PD-1 blockade in classical Hodgkin lymphoma. Measured with immunoSEQ multiplex PCR; TCRdb has only the in-frame clones, and not every one. The table shows 13,000 or so clones, with 82% occurring only once. Each of the patients experienced relapse following autologous stem cell transplantation, and their brentuximab vedotin exposure differed. Sequenced here: peripheral blood mononuclear cells (PBMCs), sampled at baseline. The receptors derive from a human donor with classical Hodgkin lymphoma.

This chain links TRBV7-2 with TRBJ1-6; no clear D gene. In germline, CDR1 is SGHTA, CDR2 FQGNSA. The V end was cut by 8 bases, the J end by 5 bases, with 10 bases between. The CDR3 sequence is 13 residues long. CDR3 sequence (DNA): TGTGCCAGCGCCCAAGCTGATAATTCACCCCTCCACTTT. Translation gives CASAQADNSPLHF. The full variable domain, completed using reference TRBV7-2 and TRBJ1-6, is GAGVSQSPSNKVTEKGKDVELRCDPISGHTALYWYRQSLGQGLEFLIYFQGNSAPDKSGLPSDRFSAERTGGSVSTLTIQRTQQEDSAVYLCASAQADNSPLHFGNGTRLTVT.

This clone was counted a single time. The chain couples TRBV11-2 to TRBJ1-2; no reliable D call. Germline lookup yields CDR1 SGHAT and CDR2 FQNNGV. Trimming cost V 1 base and J 3 bases, with 9 bases left between them. This CDR3 has 14 amino acids. CDR3 sequence: CASSLVSRDYGYTF. CDR3 sequence (DNA): TGTGCCAGCAGCTTAGTGTCGCGGGACTATGGCTACACCTTC.

The chain couples TRBV9 to TRBJ2-5; 12 bases align to TRBD2. Germline V CDR1 and CDR2: SGDLS, YYNGEE. The CDR3 totals 16 residues. V shed 0 bases, J shed 4 bases, and the junction held 4 bases outside the gene matches. This chain's CDR3 is CASSVGLAGVRETQYF. The CDR3 nucleotides are TGTGCCAGCAGCGTAGGACTAGCGGGAGTCCGAGAGACCCAGTACTTC.

V usage is TRBV5-1 and J usage is TRBJ1-5; 7 bases are a match to TRBD1. The CDR3 length is 14 residues. The V gene's germline CDR1 is SGHRS and CDR2 YFSETQ. Germline trimming cut 2 bases from V and 2 bases from J; bases unmatched to any gene: 1. The CDR3 spells CASSFQGGNQPQHF. The CDR3 DNA follows: TGCGCCAGCAGCTTTCAGGGGGGCAATCAGCCCCAGCATTTT.

This chain connects TRBV9 to TRBJ2-3; no clear D. The CDR3 is 13 residues long. The germline V and J ends were trimmed by 7 bases and 2 bases, with 11 bases remaining between them. Looked up from germline, CDR1 is SGDLS and CDR2 is YYNGEE. This CDR3 is CASARSPTDTQYF. The CDR3 DNA reads TGTGCCAGCGCGAGGAGTCCCACAGATACGCAGTATTTT.

V usage is TRBV10-3 and J usage is TRBJ2-5; the D is unclear. V was pared by 6 bases and J by 2 bases, with 7 bases between. The CDR3 has 12 amino acids. The V gene's germline CDR1 is ENHRY and CDR2 SYGVKD. The CDR3 coding sequence is TGTGCCATCAGCCGGGCTCAAGAGACCCAGTACTTC. Protein sequence: CAISRAQETQYF.

The CDR3 sequence: CASSFLDTQYF. The CDR3 DNA reads TGTGCCAGCAGCTTTCTGGATACGCAGTATTTT. V is TRBV7-6 and J is TRBJ2-3; D not resolved. The CDR3 loop spans 11 amino acids. CDR1 and CDR2 from the germline V gene are SGHVS and FNYEAQ. The V end was cut by 3 bases, the J end by 6 bases, with 4 bases between.

This chain joins TRBV19 and TRBJ2-5, with 16 nucleotides matching TRBD2. Looked up from germline, CDR1 is LNHDA and CDR2 is SQIVND (reference sequence). CDR3 length: 17 amino acids. With V trimmed by 4 bases and J by 2 bases, 4 bases remained unmatched. The CDR3 reads CASSKGLAGGSQETQYF. Written as DNA, the CDR3 is TGTGCCAGTAGTAAGGGACTAGCGGGGGGGTCACAAGAGACCCAGTACTTC.

The V gene is TRBV7-2, the J gene TRBJ2-7; TRBD1 aligns across 9 bases. Germline assignment: CDR1 SGHTA and CDR2 FQGNSA. This CDR3 contains 17 residues. Trimming at V came to 4 bases and at J to 7 bases, leaving 17 bases not matched to a gene. The CDR3 DNA reads as TGTGCCAGCAGCTATAGGGGACAGGGAACCCTTACTAGGGAGCAGTACTTC. Protein: CASSYRGQGTLTREQYF.

The rearrangement uses TRBV27 and TRBJ1-5; D uncertain. The CDR3 is 14 residues long. Trimming removed 5 bases at V and 7 bases at J, with 15 bases between. Germline V gives CDR1 MNHEY, CDR2 SMNVEV (reference sequence). CDR3 in amino acids: CASSENKGGQPQHF. The CDR3 DNA is TGTGCCAGCAGTGAGAATAAGGGTGGACAGCCCCAGCATTTT.

This clone turned up a few times. V gene TRBV6-5 combines with J gene TRBJ1-1, with TRBD1 matching over 10 bases. The CDR3 loop spans 14 amino acids. CDR1 and CDR2 from the germline V gene are MNHEY and SVGAGI. V shed 7 bases and J 0 bases; nucleotides not matched to a gene: 2. CDR3 sequence reads: CASNDRGLNTEAFF. For the CDR3, the DNA is TGTGCCAGCAATGACAGGGGGCTGAACACTGAAGCTTTCTTT.

The chain carries TRBV28 and TRBJ2-5; D is possibly TRBD2 (8 bases). The CDR3 has 16 residues. Germline V CDR1 and CDR2: MDHEN, SYDVKM. V was pared by 6 bases and J by 2 bases, with 19 bases between. The CDR3 nucleotides read TGTGCCAGCAGCCAAGGGGGCGGCGGGGGGCAAGAGACCCAGTACTTC. It is translated as CASSQGGGGGQETQYF. The entire variable domain, with the rest obtained from reference TRBV28 and TRBJ2-5, is as follows: DVKVTQSSRYLVKRTGEKVFLECVQDMDHENMFWYRQDPGLGLRLIYFSYDVKMKEKGDIPEGYSVSREKKERFSLILESASTNQTSMYLCASSQGGGGGQETQYFGPGTRLLVL.

This sequence joins TRBV27 and TRBJ1-2, with 7 bases identical to TRBD1. V trimming: 4 bases; J trimming: 4 bases; junction bases outside the gene matches: 9. Germline loops: CDR1 MNHEY, CDR2 SMNVEV (reference sequence). The length of the CDR3 is 15 residues. CDR3 DNA sequence: TGTGCCAGCAGTTCCGGGACAGTCCTGGGCTATGGCTACACCTTC. It codes for CASSSGTVLGYGYTF.

The count of this clone is one. The junction differs from germline at one of its ends, possibly a read error. The chain recombines TRBV7-3 with TRBJ2-4, with 7 bases identical to TRBD1. Germline CDR1 reads SGHTA; CDR2 reads FQGTGA. CDR3 length: 13 amino acids. The CDR3 is CASSLTSATGRHF. Here the CDR3 DNA reads TGTGCCAGCAGCTTAACGTCAGCGACAGGGCGACACTTC.

This chain connects TRBV28 to TRBJ2-1; TRBD1 agrees at 10 bases. The V segment lost 3 bases and the J segment 5 bases; nucleotides outside the gene matches: 13. This CDR3 has 18 amino acids. The germline V gene has CDR1 MDHEN and CDR2 SYDVKM. The chain's CDR3 is CASSLGRGGQGRHNEQFF. CDR3 DNA: TGTGCCAGCAGTTTGGGACGTGGGGGACAGGGGCGACACAATGAGCAGTTCTTC.

The rearrangement links TRBV11-1 to TRBJ1-6; D is ambiguous. The CDR3 consists of 15 residues. V was shortened by 4 bases and J by 7 bases, with 14 bases between the two germline ends. CDR1 and CDR2 (germline): SGHAT, FQDESV (reference sequence). The CDR3 spells CASSYSATTNSPLHF. CDR3 DNA: TGTGCCAGCAGCTACAGTGCGACAACAAATTCACCCCTCCACTTT.

The V and J genes are TRBV6-1 and TRBJ1-1, with TRBD1 identical over 9 bases. The V gene's germline CDR1 is MNHNS and CDR2 SASEGT. CDR3 length equals 14 residues. V lost 2 bases, J lost 6 bases, and 4 bases stayed unmatched. The chain's CDR3 is CASSERTGGPEAFF. CDR3 nucleotides: TGTGCCAGCAGTGAAAGAACAGGGGGCCCTGAAGCTTTCTTT.

This chain links TRBV5-6 with TRBJ2-5; D perhaps matches TRBD1 (6 bases). Between the trimmed V and J ends, which lost 4 bases and 1 base, there was a span of 14 bases. This CDR3 contains 15 residues. Germline CDR1 reads SGHDT; CDR2 reads YYEEEE. The CDR3 protein is CASSGGPQLQETQYF. As DNA, the CDR3 is TGTGCCAGCAGCGGGGGCCCCCAGCTCCAAGAGACCCAGTACTTC.

The chain couples TRBV7-2 to TRBJ2-7, with 7 positions matching TRBD2. CDR1 and CDR2 (germline): SGHTA, FQGNSA. This CDR3 is 15 amino acids long. Germline trimming cut 4 bases from V and 3 bases from J; bases unmatched to any gene: 9. The CDR3 region has the DNA TGTGCCAGCAGCTCCGCAGGGAGGGCCAGCTACGAGCAGTACTTC. It yields the protein CASSSAGRASYEQYF.

This chain uses TRBV4-3 with TRBJ1-2; TRBD1 matches 7 bases. In germline, CDR1 is LGHNA, CDR2 YSLEER. This CDR3 has 13 residues. V lost 6 bases to trimming and J lost 4 bases; unmatched junction nucleotides: 5. Here the CDR3 DNA reads TGCGCCAGCAGTGAGACAGGGATCTATGGCTACACCTTC. Its protein is CASSETGIYGYTF.

The CDR3: CASSKPAGEKLFF. For the CDR3, the DNA is TGTGCCAGCAGCAAGCCCGCTGGAGAAAAACTGTTTTTT. This rearrangement joins TRBV5-5 to TRBJ1-4; D is unresolved. V lost 4 bases, J lost 8 bases, and 12 bases lay in between. The CDR3 extends over 13 amino acids. The germline CDR1 and CDR2 sequences are SGHKS and YYEKEE (reference sequence).

The CDR3 loop is CASSPPGGLADTDTQYF. The CDR3 bases are TGTGCCAGCAGTCCCCCTGGAGGACTAGCCGACACAGATACGCAGTATTTT. This chain joins TRBV28 and TRBJ2-3; 8 bases match TRBD2. The CDR3 totals 17 residues. Germline V gene data show CDR1 as MDHEN and CDR2 as SYDVKM. V lost 5 bases and J lost 2; bases outside the gene matches: 12.

The rearrangement links TRBV13 to TRBJ2-5; perhaps TRBD1 as D (6 bases). Trimming removed 1 base from V and 2 bases from J, with 11 bases in between. Germline loops: CDR1 PRHDT, CDR2 FYEKMQ (reference sequence). The CDR3 is made up of 15 amino acids. The CDR3 DNA is TGTGCCAGCAGCTTAGTAACAGGGACGCAAGAGACCCAGTACTTC. It yields the protein CASSLVTGTQETQYF.

This clone was picked up one time. CDR3 loop: CARAGHFSDTQYF. In nucleotides, the CDR3 is TGTGCCAGAGCCGGACACTTTTCGGATACGCAGTATTTT. The rearrangement joins TRBV27 to TRBJ2-3; tentatively, D is TRBD1 (5 bases). The germline gives CDR1 MNHEY, CDR2 SMNVEV (reference sequence). Trimming cost V 9 bases and J 6 bases, with 16 bases left between them. CDR3 length: 13 amino acids.

This clone was seen once. The chain carries TRBV4-2 and TRBJ1-6, with TRBD1 identical over 9 bases. Germline lookup yields CDR1 LGHNA and CDR2 YNFKEQ. The CDR3 is 17 residues long. The V segment lost 3 bases and the J segment 9 bases; nucleotides outside the gene matches: 12. CDR3 amino acids: CASSQNGQGQEGSPLHF. CDR3 sequence (DNA): TGTGCCAGCAGCCAGAACGGACAGGGGCAAGAGGGTTCACCCCTCCACTTT.

The chain employs TRBV4-2 and TRBJ1-1, with a possible D match to TRBD1 (5 bases). Trimming pared 0 bases from V and 1 base from J, leaving 15 bases between. The V gene's germline CDR1 is LGHNA and CDR2 YNFKEQ. The CDR3 extends over 17 amino acids. Here the CDR3 reads CASSQDWMGGENTEAFF. CDR3 bases: TGTGCCAGCAGCCAAGATTGGATGGGGGGGGAGAACACTGAAGCTTTCTTT.

The chain employs TRBV7-2 and TRBJ2-3, with 7 bases lining up with TRBD2. Germline values: CDR1 SGHTA, CDR2 FQGNSA. The CDR3 length is 15 residues. With V trimmed by 0 bases and J by 1 base, 1 base remained unmatched. CDR3 residues: CASSLALAGTDTQYF. In DNA, the CDR3 is TGTGCCAGCAGCTTAGCCCTAGCGGGCACAGATACGCAGTATTTT.

This clone was seen only a few times. The genes are TRBV19 and TRBJ2-7; D is perhaps TRBD1 (6 bases). The CDR3 contains 15 residues. Between the trimmed V and J ends, which lost 5 bases and 1 base, there was a span of 15 bases. Germline V gene lookup returns CDR1 LNHDA and CDR2 SQIVND (reference sequence). CDR3 DNA sequence: TGTGCCAGTAGTGAGGTGGGGGCTCCTTCCTACGAGCAGTACTTC. As protein: CASSEVGAPSYEQYF. Together with reference TRBV19 and TRBJ2-7, the CDR3 gives the full variable domain: DGGITQSPKYLFRKEGQNVTLSCEQNLNHDAMYWYRQDPGQGLRLIYYSQIVNDFQKGDIAEGYSVSREKKESFPLTVTSAQKNPTAFYLCASSEVGAPSYEQYFGPGTRLTVT.

This clone was seen a handful of times. V usage is TRBV29-1 and J usage is TRBJ1-1; perhaps TRBD1 as D (6 bases). Trimming removed 4 bases from V and 4 bases from J, with 10 bases in between. CDR1 and CDR2 (germline): SQVTM, ANQGSEA. CDR3 length: 12 amino acids. The CDR3 region is CSVGGTPTEAFF. CDR3 sequence (DNA): TGCAGCGTTGGAGGGACACCCACTGAAGCTTTCTTT.

The chain employs TRBV7-2 and TRBJ1-2, with unresolved D. CDR3 length: 12 residues. Deletions cut 4 bases from V and 1 base from J, with 4 bases between. Per germline, CDR1 SGHTA and CDR2 FQGNSA. CDR3 sequence reads: CASSWYNYGYTF. The CDR3 DNA follows: TGTGCCAGCAGCTGGTATAACTATGGCTACACCTTC. The variable domain in full, with the rest retrieved from reference TRBV7-2 and TRBJ1-2, is GAGVSQSPSNKVTEKGKDVELRCDPISGHTALYWYRQSLGQGLEFLIYFQGNSAPDKSGLPSDRFSAERTGGSVSTLTIQRTQQEDSAVYLCASSWYNYGYTFGSGTRLTVV.